This T cell receptor beta chain appears in the sequencing data of a study of blood T cell repertoires in COVID-19. The germline V gene encodes CDR1 LGHNA and CDR2 YNFKEQ. CDR3 length equals 15 residues. V gave up 1 base and J gave up 1 base; unmatched junction bases: 2. Under the authors' procedure: Estimation of nucleated cell counts relied on the amplification of reference gene primers. Repertoires were generated with immunoSEQ multiplex PCR, while TCRdb's copy carries only in-frame clones and drops some. D and trimming were read from the DNA, whereas the V and J calls and clone size are those reported in that table. The repertoire holds about 55,000 clones, with around 84% as singletons. This clone was counted between two and nine times.

V is TRBV4-2 and J is TRBJ2-7; 9 positions match TRBD2. Sample: peripheral blood. The sequence came from a human donor in a cohort sampled during active or convalescent COVID-19. DNA for the CDR3: TGTGCCAGCAGCCAAGGCGCGGGGGGGTCCTACGAGCAGTACTTC. Encoded protein: CASSQGAGGSYEQYF.